The next 28 T cell receptor beta chains were all read from a single sample in a study of shared clonotypes between healthy human individuals. Assay used: immunoSEQ multiplex PCR; TCRdb lists only in-frame clones, some missing. In the table there are approximately 2.4 million clones, more than 90% of which are singletons. The sequenced material came from naive CD4+ T cells sorted from blood. Regarding subset: CD45RA+ positively selected. Source of these receptors: a man between 18 and 29 years old in good health.

The J gene is TRBJ2-6, the V gene TRBV7-2; D remains unclear. The CDR3 extends over 13 amino acids. Per germline, CDR1 SGHTA and CDR2 FQGNSA. V lost 3 bases and J 4 bases, leaving 4 bases between the germline ends. This CDR3 is CASSFPGANVLTF. The CDR3 region has the DNA TGTGCCAGCAGCTTCCCAGGGGCCAACGTCCTGACTTTC.

This clone was counted a single time. The V call is TRBV6-5, the J call TRBJ2-5; D not resolved. Trimming removed 1 base from V and 2 bases from J, with 5 bases in between. The CDR3 length is 13 residues. CDR1 and CDR2 (germline): MNHEY, SVGAGI. CDR3 in amino acids: CASSYYPQETQYF. CDR3 in DNA: TGTGCCAGCAGTTACTACCCACAAGAGACCCAGTACTTC.

This sequence joins TRBV7-2 and TRBJ2-7; the match to TRBD2 covers 9 bases. The CDR3 runs to 18 residues. Germline CDR1 and CDR2: SGHTA and FQGNSA. Trimming took 4 bases from V and 5 from J; bases not matched to a gene: 18. CDR3 DNA sequence: TGTGCCAGCAGCTCCGGGGGGGGGACTAGCCCGGTTTCCCACGAGCAGTACTTC. Translated, it gives CASSSGGGTSPVSHEQYF.

Here the CDR3 reads CASKLGGQYNSPLHF. CDR3 nucleotides: TGTGCCTCGAAGCTCGGGGGCCAGTATAATTCACCCCTCCACTTT. The V and J genes are TRBV2 and TRBJ1-6, with D possibly matching TRBD1 (6 bases). This CDR3 is built from 15 residues. V lost 11 bases and J lost 4, with 18 bases in between. The germline CDR1 and CDR2 sequences are SNHLY and FYNNEI. Filled out from reference TRBV2 and TRBJ1-6, the complete variable domain reads EPEVTQTPSHQVTQMGQEVILRCVPISNHLYFYWYRQILGQKVEFLVSFYNNEISEKSEIFDDQFSVERPDGSNFTLKIRSTKLEDSAMYFCASKLGGQYNSPLHFGNGTRLTVT.

The genes are TRBV9 and TRBJ1-1, with D tentatively TRBD1 (5 bases). This CDR3 is built from 16 residues. Trimming cost V 2 bases and J 1 base, with 15 bases left between them. The V gene's germline CDR1 is SGDLS and CDR2 YYNGEE. DNA of the CDR3: TGTGCCAGCAGCGTTGCCGGGGGTCGTAAGAACACTGAAGCTTTCTTT. Translation: CASSVAGGRKNTEAFF.

The CDR3 nucleotides are TGTGCCAGCAGCGTTAATCCTGGGGGGGATGAGCAGTTCTTC. It specifies CASSVNPGGDEQFF. The rearrangement uses TRBV9 and TRBJ2-1; TRBD2 agrees at 7 bases. The CDR3 sequence is 14 residues long. After removal of 2 bases from V and 8 bases from J, the junction contained 7 bases not matched to a gene. The germline V gene encodes CDR1 SGDLS and CDR2 YYNGEE.

The gene calls are TRBV20-1 and TRBJ2-3; D not resolved. Trimming shortened V by 7 bases and J by 2 bases, and 4 bases separated the two germline ends. In germline, CDR1 is DFQATT, CDR2 SNEGSKA (reference sequence). There are 10 residues in the CDR3. This chain's CDR3 is CSVATDTQYF. The CDR3 region has the DNA TGCAGTGTCGCCACAGATACGCAGTATTTT.

The chain has TRBV10-3 and TRBJ2-3; 12 bases are shared with TRBD2. Per the germline V gene, CDR1 is ENHRY and CDR2 is SYGVKD. The J segment lost 4 bases and the V segment lost 7 bases, leaving 6 bases of the junction unmatched. The CDR3 contains 15 residues. CDR3 DNA sequence: TGTGCCATCACTAGCGGGAGGGCCATCGCAGATACGCAGTATTTT. Translating it yields CAITSGRAIADTQYF.

The chain couples TRBV6-1 to TRBJ2-5, with 10 bases lining up with TRBD1. This CDR3 is 18 amino acids long. Germline CDR1 is MNHNS and CDR2 is SASEGT. Trimming removed 2 bases from V and 6 bases from J; junction bases left unmatched: 15. The CDR3 DNA reads TGTGCCAGCAGTGAAAGAGGGACCGGGGACAGGGGTTTGAAGACCCAGTACTTC. Translating gives CASSERGTGDRGLKTQYF.

The rearrangement uses TRBV4-3 and TRBJ2-7; 8 bases fit TRBD1. V was pared by 4 bases and J by 2 bases, with 10 bases of the junction left unmatched. Per germline, CDR1 LGHNA and CDR2 YSLEER. CDR3 size: 16 residues. The CDR3 nucleotides are TGCGCCAGCAGCCCCGGGACAGGTTGGGACCCCTACGAGCAGTACTTC. Protein: CASSPGTGWDPYEQYF.

The chain combines TRBV29-1 with TRBJ1-1; possibly TRBD1 for D (6 bases). CDR3 size: 17 residues. From germline, CDR1 is SQVTM and CDR2 ANQGSEA. Trimming stripped 2 bases from V and 1 base from J, with 20 bases between. CDR3 nucleotides: TGCAGCGTTGAATGGGCGACAGGACCCCCTACGAACACTGAAGCTTTCTTT. Protein sequence: CSVEWATGPPTNTEAFF.

The chain employs TRBV28 and TRBJ1-5; 7 nucleotides line up with TRBD1. V gave up 4 bases and J gave up 4 bases; unmatched junction bases: 7. The germline V gene encodes CDR1 MDHEN and CDR2 SYDVKM. CDR3 length: 15 amino acids. This chain's CDR3 is CASSSAGTVNQPQHF. The CDR3 DNA is TGTGCCAGCAGTTCTGCCGGGACAGTAAATCAGCCCCAGCATTTT. The variable domain in full, with the rest retrieved from reference TRBV28 and TRBJ1-5, is DVKVTQSSRYLVKRTGEKVFLECVQDMDHENMFWYRQDPGLGLRLIYFSYDVKMKEKGDIPEGYSVSREKKERFSLILESASTNQTSMYLCASSSAGTVNQPQHFGDGTRLSIL.

This clone was observed once. The chain combines TRBV28 with TRBJ2-7; D might be TRBD2 (5 bases). CDR1 MDHEN and CDR2 SYDVKM come from the germline V gene. This CDR3 has 11 residues. Trimming took 3 bases from V and 5 from J, leaving 5 bases between them. Written as DNA, the CDR3 is TGTGCCAGCAGTTTGGAGGACGAGCAGTACTTC. Protein: CASSLEDEQYF.

This clone showed up just once. The chain combines TRBV30 with TRBJ1-4; D unresolved. V gave up 4 bases and J gave up 8 bases, with 14 bases separating them. The CDR3 is 13 residues long. Germline V lookup: CDR1 GTSNPN, CDR2 SVGIG (reference sequence). The CDR3 here is CAWTPLAGEKLFF. For the CDR3, the DNA is TGTGCCTGGACCCCTTTGGCCGGGGAAAAACTGTTTTTT. Full variable domain (missing parts from reference TRBV30 and TRBJ1-4): SQTIHQWPATLVQPVGSPLSLECTVEGTSNPNLYWYRQAAGRGLQLLFYSVGIGQISSEVPQNLSASRPQDRQFILSSKKLLLSDSGFYLCAWTPLAGEKLFFGSGTQLSVL.

A word on this clone: The sample carries other DNA sequences with the same CDR3. The chain links TRBV6-6 to TRBJ2-7; 7 bases match TRBD1. Germline V gives CDR1 MNHNY, CDR2 SVGAGI (reference sequence). With 4 bases clipped from V and 4 bases from J, the junction kept 1 base outside the gene matches. The CDR3 runs to 12 residues. CDR3 nucleotide sequence: TGTGCCAGCAGTTTGGACAGGTACGAGCAGTACTTC. Its translation: CASSLDRYEQYF.

Note on this clone: The junction differs from germline at one of its ends, possibly a read error. This rearrangement joins TRBV7-7 to TRBJ1-1; possible D gene TRBD1, 6 bases. Germline V gene sequence: CDR1 SSHAT, CDR2 FNYEAQ (reference sequence). There are 13 residues in the CDR3. The DNA of the CDR3 is TGTGCTAGCAGCGCGGACAGGAACACTGAAGCTTTCTTT. This sequence encodes CASSADRNTEAFF.

The V and J genes are TRBV5-1 and TRBJ1-1; no firm D call. Per germline, CDR1 SGHRS and CDR2 YFSETQ. Trimming took 4 bases from V and 2 from J, leaving 6 bases between them. The CDR3 contains 12 residues. The CDR3, as DNA: TGCGCCAGCAGCCACGGAAACACTGAAGCTTTCTTT. Translated: CASSHGNTEAFF.

This clone appeared once. V usage is TRBV4-3 and J usage is TRBJ1-6; D unresolved. Germline V gene data show CDR1 as LGHNA and CDR2 as YSLEER. The CDR3 totals 17 residues. V lost 0 bases, J lost 0 bases, and 9 bases lay in between. The CDR3 here is CASSQDSGSSYNSPLHF. As DNA, the CDR3 is TGCGCCAGCAGCCAAGATTCGGGGAGCTCCTATAATTCACCCCTCCACTTT.

This clone was observed a single time. V and J are TRBV9 and TRBJ1-1; D is uncertain. This CDR3 has 14 residues. Germline CDR1 and CDR2: SGDLS and YYNGEE. V gave up 3 bases and J gave up 0 bases, with 9 bases separating them. In DNA, the CDR3 is TGTGCCAGCAGCGCTCCATCCTTGAACACTGAAGCTTTCTTT. The encoded protein is CASSAPSLNTEAFF.

This chain links TRBV7-2 with TRBJ2-4, with TRBD2 identical over 11 bases. The V gene's germline CDR1 is SGHTA and CDR2 FQGNSA. Trimming took 5 bases from V and 0 from J; bases not matched to a gene: 3. The CDR3 runs 16 residues. The CDR3 coding sequence is TGTGCCAGCAGCCCCGGACTAGCGGGAGCCAAAAACATTCAGTACTTC. The encoded protein is CASSPGLAGAKNIQYF. Full variable domain (missing parts from reference TRBV7-2 and TRBJ2-4): GAGVSQSPSNKVTEKGKDVELRCDPISGHTALYWYRQSLGQGLEFLIYFQGNSAPDKSGLPSDRFSAERTGGSVSTLTIQRTQQEDSAVYLCASSPGLAGAKNIQYFGAGTRLSVL.

This chain connects TRBV5-1 to TRBJ1-1; the match to TRBD1 covers 9 bases. The V gene end was trimmed by 4 bases and the J gene end by 0 bases; junction bases not matched to a gene: 4. The CDR3 covers 15 residues. Germline V CDR1 and CDR2: SGHRS, YFSETQ. In DNA form, the CDR3 reads TGCGCCAGCAGCGACGGGACAGGGATGAACACTGAAGCTTTCTTT. Its translation: CASSDGTGMNTEAFF.

Concerning this clone itself: The sample holds other DNA sequences that translate to the same CDR3. This sequence joins TRBV4-1 and TRBJ1-1; 8 nucleotides agree with TRBD1. Germline V CDR1 and CDR2: MGHRA, YSYEKL. This CDR3 spans 15 amino acids. The V gene end was trimmed by 1 base and the J gene end by 1 base; junction bases not matched to a gene: 2. CDR3 coding DNA: TGCGCCAGCAGCCAAGGAGACAGGGGGAACACTGAAGCTTTCTTT. This translates into CASSQGDRGNTEAFF.

This sequence joins TRBV5-4 and TRBJ2-5, with D perhaps TRBD1 (6 bases). The CDR3 is 17 residues long. The germline V and J ends were trimmed by 1 base and 5 bases, with 21 bases remaining between them. CDR1 and CDR2 (germline): SGHNT, YYREEE (reference sequence). CDR3 DNA: TGTGCCAGCAGCTTGAGGGGGACGTGGATCAGCGCTGAGACCCAGTACTTC. Its protein product is CASSLRGTWISAETQYF.

This chain connects TRBV5-1 to TRBJ1-4; 10 nucleotides match TRBD1. Germline values: CDR1 SGHRS, CDR2 YFSETQ. J was trimmed by 7 bases and V by 1 base; bases with no gene match: 7. The CDR3 has 16 amino acids. The CDR3 nucleotides read TGCGCCAGCAGCTTGAATACCGGGACAGGGGTTGAAAAACTGTTTTTT. Amino acids: CASSLNTGTGVEKLFF.

The J gene is TRBJ1-2, the V gene TRBV7-2; D gene uncertain. Deletions cut 6 bases from V and 4 bases from J, with 9 bases between. CDR3 length: 12 residues. CDR1 and CDR2 (germline): SGHTA, FQGNSA. As DNA, the CDR3 is TGTGCCAGCAGTTACAGATCCTATGGCTACACCTTC. It encodes CASSYRSYGYTF. Looking up the rest from reference TRBV7-2 and TRBJ1-2 gives the full variable domain: GAGVSQSPSNKVTEKGKDVELRCDPISGHTALYWYRQSLGQGLEFLIYFQGNSAPDKSGLPSDRFSAERTGGSVSTLTIQRTQQEDSAVYLCASSYRSYGYTFGSGTRLTVV.

This clone was counted once. The CDR3 DNA reads as TGCGCCAGCAGCCAGGGGAGGGGGCAGGGAGAAAAACTGTTTTTT. Its protein product is CASSQGRGQGEKLFF. This chain uses TRBV5-1 with TRBJ1-4; 7 bases align to TRBD1. CDR1 and CDR2 from the germline V gene are SGHRS and YFSETQ. The CDR3 is 15 amino acids. With V trimmed by 4 bases and J by 8 bases, 11 bases remained unmatched.

The chain carries TRBV6-5 and TRBJ2-4, with TRBD2 matching 7 bases. J was trimmed by 8 bases and V by 6 bases; bases with no gene match: 10. The germline CDR1 and CDR2 sequences are MNHEY and SVGAGI. There are 14 residues in the CDR3. The CDR3, as DNA: TGTGCCAGCAGCCGAGTGGCGGGAGCGGACATTCAGTACTTC. Protein sequence: CASSRVAGADIQYF.

The chain combines TRBV28 with TRBJ1-2; possible D gene TRBD1, 5 bases. Trimming stripped 7 bases from V and 0 bases from J, with 21 bases between. CDR3 size: 17 residues. In germline, CDR1 is MDHEN, CDR2 SYDVKM. CDR3 sequence reads: CASIDSLSHLANYGYTF. CDR3 DNA: TGTGCCAGCATAGACAGCCTTTCCCATTTAGCTAACTATGGCTACACCTTC.